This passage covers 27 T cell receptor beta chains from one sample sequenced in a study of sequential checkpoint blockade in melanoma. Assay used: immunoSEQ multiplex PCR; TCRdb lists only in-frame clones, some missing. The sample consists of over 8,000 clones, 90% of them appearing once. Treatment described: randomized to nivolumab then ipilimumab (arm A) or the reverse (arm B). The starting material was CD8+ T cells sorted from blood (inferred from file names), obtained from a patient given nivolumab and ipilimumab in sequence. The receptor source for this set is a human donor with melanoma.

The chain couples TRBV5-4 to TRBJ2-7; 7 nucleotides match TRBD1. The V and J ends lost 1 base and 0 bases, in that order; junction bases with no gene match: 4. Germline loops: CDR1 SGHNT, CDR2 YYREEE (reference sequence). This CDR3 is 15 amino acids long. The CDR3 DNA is TGTGCCAGCAGCTTGATACAGGGGTACTCCTACGAGCAGTACTTC. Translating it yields CASSLIQGYSYEQYF.

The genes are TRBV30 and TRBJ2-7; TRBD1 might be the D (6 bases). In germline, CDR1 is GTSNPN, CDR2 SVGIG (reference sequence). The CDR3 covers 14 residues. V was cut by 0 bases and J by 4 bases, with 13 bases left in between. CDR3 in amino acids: CAWSVMGHGYEQYF. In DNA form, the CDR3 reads TGTGCCTGGAGTGTAATGGGACACGGTTACGAGCAGTACTTC.

CDR3 DNA: TGTGCCATCAGTGAAAACGGGGATACGCAGTATTTT. Protein: CAISENGDTQYF. V is TRBV10-3 and J is TRBJ2-3; D gene uncertain. V dropped 3 bases and J dropped 6 bases, with 7 bases sitting between them. CDR1 and CDR2 from the germline V gene are ENHRY and SYGVKD. The CDR3 length is 12 residues.

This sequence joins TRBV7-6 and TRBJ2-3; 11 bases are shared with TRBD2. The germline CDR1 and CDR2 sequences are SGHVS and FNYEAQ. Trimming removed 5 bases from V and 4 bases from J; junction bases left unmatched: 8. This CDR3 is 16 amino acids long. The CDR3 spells CASSPLTSGVADTQYF. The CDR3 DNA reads TGTGCCAGCAGCCCCTTGACTAGCGGGGTCGCAGATACGCAGTATTTT.

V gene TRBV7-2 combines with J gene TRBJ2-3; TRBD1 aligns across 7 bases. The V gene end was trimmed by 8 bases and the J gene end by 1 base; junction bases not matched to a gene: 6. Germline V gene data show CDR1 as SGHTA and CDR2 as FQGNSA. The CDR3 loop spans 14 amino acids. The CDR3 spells CASSGTAGTDTQYF. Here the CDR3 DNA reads TGTGCCAGCTCCGGGACAGCGGGCACAGATACGCAGTATTTT.

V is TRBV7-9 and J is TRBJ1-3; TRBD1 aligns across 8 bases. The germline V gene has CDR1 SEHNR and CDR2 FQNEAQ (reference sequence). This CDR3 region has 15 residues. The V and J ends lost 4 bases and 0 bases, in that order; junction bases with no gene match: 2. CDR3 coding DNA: TGTGCCAGCAGCTCTGGACAGGGCTCTGGAAACACCATATATTTT. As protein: CASSSGQGSGNTIYF.

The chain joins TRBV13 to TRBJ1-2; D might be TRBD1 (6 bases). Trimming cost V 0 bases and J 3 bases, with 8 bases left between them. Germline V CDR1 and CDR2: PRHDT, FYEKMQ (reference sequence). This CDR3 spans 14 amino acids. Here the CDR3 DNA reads TGTGCCAGCAGCTTAGGGACAGGCGACTATGGCTACACCTTC. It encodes CASSLGTGDYGYTF.

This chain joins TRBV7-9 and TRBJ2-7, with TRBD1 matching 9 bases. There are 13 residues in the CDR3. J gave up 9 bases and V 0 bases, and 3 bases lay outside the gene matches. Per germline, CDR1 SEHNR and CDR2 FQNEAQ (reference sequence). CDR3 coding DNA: TGTGCCAGCAGCTTAGCACAGGGGGCGAGGCAGTACTTC. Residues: CASSLAQGARQYF.

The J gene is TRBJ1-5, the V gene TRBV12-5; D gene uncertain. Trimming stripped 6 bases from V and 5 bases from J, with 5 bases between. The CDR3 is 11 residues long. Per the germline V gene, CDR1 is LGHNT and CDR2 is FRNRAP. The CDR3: CASGQDQPQHF. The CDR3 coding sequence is TGTGCTAGTGGGCAGGATCAGCCCCAGCATTTT.

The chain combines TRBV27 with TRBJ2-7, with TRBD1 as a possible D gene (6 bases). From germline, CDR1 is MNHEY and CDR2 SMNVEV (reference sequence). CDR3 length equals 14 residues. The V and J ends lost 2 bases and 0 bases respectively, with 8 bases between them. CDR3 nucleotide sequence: TGTGCCAGCAGTTTAACAGGGAGCTCCTACGAGCAGTACTTC. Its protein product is CASSLTGSSYEQYF.

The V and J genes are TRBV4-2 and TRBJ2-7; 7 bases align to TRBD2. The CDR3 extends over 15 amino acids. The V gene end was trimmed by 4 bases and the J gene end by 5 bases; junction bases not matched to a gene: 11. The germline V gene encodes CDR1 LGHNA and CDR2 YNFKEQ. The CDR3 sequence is CASSPGGSSADEQYF. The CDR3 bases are TGTGCCAGCAGCCCGGGCGGGAGTTCGGCCGACGAGCAGTACTTC.

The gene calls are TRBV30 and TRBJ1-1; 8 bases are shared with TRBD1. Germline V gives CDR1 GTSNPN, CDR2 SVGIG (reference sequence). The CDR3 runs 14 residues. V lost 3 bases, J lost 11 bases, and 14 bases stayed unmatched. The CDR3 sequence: CAWSEGQALPFAFF. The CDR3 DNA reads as TGTGCCTGGAGCGAGGGACAGGCACTCCCGTTTGCTTTCTTT.

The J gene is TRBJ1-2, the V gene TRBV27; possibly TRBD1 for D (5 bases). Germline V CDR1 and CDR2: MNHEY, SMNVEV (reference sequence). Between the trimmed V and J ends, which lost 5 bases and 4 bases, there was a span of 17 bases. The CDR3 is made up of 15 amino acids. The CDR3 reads CASSPKGTGFYGYTF. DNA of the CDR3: TGTGCCAGCAGTCCTAAGGGAACAGGTTTCTATGGCTACACCTTC.

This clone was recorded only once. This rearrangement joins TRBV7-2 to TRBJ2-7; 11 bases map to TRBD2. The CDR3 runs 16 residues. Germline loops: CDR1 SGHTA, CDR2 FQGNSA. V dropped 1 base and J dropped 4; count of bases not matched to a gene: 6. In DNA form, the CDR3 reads TGTGCCAGCAGCTTAGTAGCGGGAGGGCCCGCGTACGAGCAGTACGTC. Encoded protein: CASSLVAGGPAYEQYV.

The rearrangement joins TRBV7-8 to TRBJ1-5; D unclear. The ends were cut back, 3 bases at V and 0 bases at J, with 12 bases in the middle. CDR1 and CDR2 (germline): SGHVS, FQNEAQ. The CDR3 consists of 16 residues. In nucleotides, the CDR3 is TGTGCCAGCAGCTTCGCCCCCAGCGTTAGCAATCAGCCCCAGCATTTT. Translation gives CASSFAPSVSNQPQHF.

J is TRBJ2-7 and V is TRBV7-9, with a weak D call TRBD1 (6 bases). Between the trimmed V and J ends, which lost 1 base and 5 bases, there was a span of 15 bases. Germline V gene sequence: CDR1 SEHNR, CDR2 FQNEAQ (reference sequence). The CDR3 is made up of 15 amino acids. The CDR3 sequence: CASSLVGAPLDEQYF. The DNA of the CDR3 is TGTGCCAGCAGCTTAGTGGGGGCGCCCCTCGACGAGCAGTACTTC.

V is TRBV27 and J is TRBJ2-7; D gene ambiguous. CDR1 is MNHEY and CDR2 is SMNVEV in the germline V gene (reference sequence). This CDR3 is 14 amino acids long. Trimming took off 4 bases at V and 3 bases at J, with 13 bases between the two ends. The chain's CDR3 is CASSSNLRSYEQYF. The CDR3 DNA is TGTGCCAGCAGTTCGAACCTGAGGAGCTACGAGCAGTACTTC.

The CDR3 nucleotides are TGTGCCAGCAGCTTAGGGACAGGGGCACTTAGCAATCAGCCCCAGCATTTT. Translation gives CASSLGTGALSNQPQHF. The chain employs TRBV11-2 and TRBJ1-5; 9 bases match TRBD1. The CDR3 spans 17 residues. J gave up 0 bases and V 1 base, and 4 bases lay outside the gene matches. Germline CDR1 reads SGHAT; CDR2 reads FQNNGV.

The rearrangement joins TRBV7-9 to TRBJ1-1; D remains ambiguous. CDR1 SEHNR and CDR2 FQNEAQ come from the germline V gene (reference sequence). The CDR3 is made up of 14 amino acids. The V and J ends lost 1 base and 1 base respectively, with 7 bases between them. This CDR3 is CASSLVFSNTEAFF. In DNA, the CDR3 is TGTGCCAGCAGCTTAGTCTTTTCGAACACTGAAGCTTTCTTT.

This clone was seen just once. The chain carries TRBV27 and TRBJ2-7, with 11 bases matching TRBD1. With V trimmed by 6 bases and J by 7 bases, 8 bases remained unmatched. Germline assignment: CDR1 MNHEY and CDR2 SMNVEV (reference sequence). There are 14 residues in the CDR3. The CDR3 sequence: CASRPGQGVGEQYF. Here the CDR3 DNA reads TGTGCCAGCAGGCCGGGACAGGGGGTTGGAGAGCAGTACTTC.

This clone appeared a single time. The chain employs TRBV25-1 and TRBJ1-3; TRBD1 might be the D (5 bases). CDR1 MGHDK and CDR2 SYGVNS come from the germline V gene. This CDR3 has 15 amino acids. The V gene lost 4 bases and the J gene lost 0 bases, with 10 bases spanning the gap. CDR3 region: CASSAQGLSGNTIYF. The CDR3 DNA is TGTGCCAGCAGTGCTCAGGGTCTCTCTGGAAACACCATATATTTT.

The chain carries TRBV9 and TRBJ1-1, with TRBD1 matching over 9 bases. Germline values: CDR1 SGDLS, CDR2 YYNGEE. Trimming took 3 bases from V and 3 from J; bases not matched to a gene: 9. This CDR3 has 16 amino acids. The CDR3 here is CASSAGTGWRDTEAFF. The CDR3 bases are TGTGCCAGCAGCGCGGGGACAGGGTGGAGAGACACTGAAGCTTTCTTT.

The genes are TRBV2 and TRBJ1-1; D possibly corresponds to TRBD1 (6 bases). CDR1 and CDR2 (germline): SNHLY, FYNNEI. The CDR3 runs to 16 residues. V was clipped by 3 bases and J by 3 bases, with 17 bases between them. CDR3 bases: TGTGCCAGCAGTGAGGGGGACACCGGGCGGGACACTGAAGCTTTCTTT. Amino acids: CASSEGDTGRDTEAFF.

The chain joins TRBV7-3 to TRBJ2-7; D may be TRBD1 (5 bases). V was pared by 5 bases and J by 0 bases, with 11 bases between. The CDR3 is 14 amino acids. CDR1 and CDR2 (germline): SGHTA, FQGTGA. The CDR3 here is CASSPDSSSYEQYF. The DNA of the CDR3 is TGTGCCAGCAGCCCAGACAGTTCCTCCTACGAGCAGTACTTC.

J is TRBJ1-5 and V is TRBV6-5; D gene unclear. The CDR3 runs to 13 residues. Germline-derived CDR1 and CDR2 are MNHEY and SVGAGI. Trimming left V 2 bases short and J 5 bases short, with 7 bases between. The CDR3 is CASSYAAHQPQHF. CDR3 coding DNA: TGTGCCAGCAGTTACGCAGCGCATCAGCCCCAGCATTTT.

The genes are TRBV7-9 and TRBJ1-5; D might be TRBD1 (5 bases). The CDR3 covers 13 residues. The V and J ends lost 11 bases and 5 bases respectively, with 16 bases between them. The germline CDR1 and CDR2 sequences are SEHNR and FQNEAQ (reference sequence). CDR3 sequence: CAGAGGEDQPQHF. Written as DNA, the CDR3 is TGTGCCGGGGCGGGAGGGGAGGATCAGCCCCAGCATTTT.

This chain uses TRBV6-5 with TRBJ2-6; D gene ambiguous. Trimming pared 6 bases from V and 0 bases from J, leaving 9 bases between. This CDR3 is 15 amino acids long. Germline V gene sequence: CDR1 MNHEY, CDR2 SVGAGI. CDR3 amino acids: CASSPSISGANVLTF. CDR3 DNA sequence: TGTGCCAGCAGCCCCAGTATCTCTGGGGCCAACGTCCTGACTTTC.